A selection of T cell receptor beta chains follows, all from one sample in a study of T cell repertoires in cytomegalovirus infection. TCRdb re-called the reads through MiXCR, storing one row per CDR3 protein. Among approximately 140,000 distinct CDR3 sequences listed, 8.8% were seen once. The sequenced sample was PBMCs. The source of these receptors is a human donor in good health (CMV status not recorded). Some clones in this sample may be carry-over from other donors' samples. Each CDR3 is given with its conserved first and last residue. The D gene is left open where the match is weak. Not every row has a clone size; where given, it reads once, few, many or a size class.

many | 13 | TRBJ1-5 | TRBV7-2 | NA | TGTGCCAGCAGCTTAGCGTTACGGCAGCCCCAGCATTTT | CASSLALRQPQHF
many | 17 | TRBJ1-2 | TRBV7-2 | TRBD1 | TGTGCCAGCAGCTTAGGGGGACAGGGTTCGTTTTCCCATGGCTACACCTTC | CASSLGGQGSFSHGYTF
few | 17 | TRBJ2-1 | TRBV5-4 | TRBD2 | TGTGCCAGCAGCTTGGGGACTAGCGGGGGGGCCCTTAATGAGCAGTTCTTC | CASSLGTSGGALNEQFF
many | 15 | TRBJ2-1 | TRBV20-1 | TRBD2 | TGCAGTGCTAGAGATCCGGGGGGGCCCTACAATGAGCAGTTCTTC | CSARDPGGPYNEQFF
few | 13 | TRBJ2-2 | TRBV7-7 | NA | TGTGCCAGCAGCTTAGTAGAATCCGGGGAGCTGTTTTTT | CASSLVESGELFF
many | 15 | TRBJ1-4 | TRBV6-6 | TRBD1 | TGTGCCAGCAGCGGGGACAGCGCAACTAATGAAAAACTGTTTTTT | CASSGDSATNEKLFF
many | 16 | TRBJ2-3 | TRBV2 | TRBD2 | TGTGCCAGCAGTGATTCGGGACTAGCAGGCACAGATACGCAGTATTTT | CASSDSGLAGTDTQYF
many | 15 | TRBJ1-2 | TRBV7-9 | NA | TGTGCCAGCAGCCCCTTCGGACGGACCGTCTATGGCTACACCTTC | CASSPFGRTVYGYTF
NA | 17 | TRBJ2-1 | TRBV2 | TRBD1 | TGTGCCAGCAGGTCCTCTCTCCGGGACAGGTTCTCCAATGAGCAGTTCTTC | CASRSSLRDRFSNEQFF
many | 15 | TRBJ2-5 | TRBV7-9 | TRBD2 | TGTGCCAGCAGCTTACCGGGACTAGCGGTGGAGACCCAGTACTTC | CASSLPGLAVETQYF
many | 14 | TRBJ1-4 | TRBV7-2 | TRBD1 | TGTGCCAGCAGCTTAAGGACAGGGAAGGAAAAACTGTTTTTT | CASSLRTGKEKLFF
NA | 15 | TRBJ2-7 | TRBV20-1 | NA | TGCAGTGCTAACGTAGGCGGCGGACAAGACTACGAGCAGTACTTC | CSANVGGGQDYEQYF
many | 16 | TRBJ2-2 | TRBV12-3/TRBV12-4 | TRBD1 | TGTGCCAGCAGACGAAGGGGACAGGGGCGGACCGGGGAGCTGTTTTTT | CASRRRGQGRTGELFF
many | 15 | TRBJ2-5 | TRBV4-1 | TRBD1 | TGCGCCAGCAGCCGGTTAAGACAGGGACAAGAGACCCAGTACTTC | CASSRLRQGQETQYF
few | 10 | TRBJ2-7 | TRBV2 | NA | TGTGCCAGCGGAGGGTACGAGCAGTACTTC | CASGGYEQYF
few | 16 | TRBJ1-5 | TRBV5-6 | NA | TGTGCCAGCAGCCACTACGGGGTCCCAGGGGATCAGCCCCAGCATTTT | CASSHYGVPGDQPQHF
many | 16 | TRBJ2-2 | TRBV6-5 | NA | TGTGCCAGCAGGAGAAGGCCATCCGGATACGTCGGGGAGCTGTTTTTT | CASRRRPSGYVGELFF
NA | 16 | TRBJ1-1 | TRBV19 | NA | TGTGCCAGTAGACGTGAGGTCCTTCAATTATCGGATGAAGCTTTCTTT | CASRREVLQLSDEAFF
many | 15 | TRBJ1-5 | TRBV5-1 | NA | TGCGCCAGCAGCTTGGAGGGACATCGCAATCAGCCCCAGCATTTT | CASSLEGHRNQPQHF
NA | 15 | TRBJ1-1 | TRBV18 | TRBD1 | TGTGCCAGCTCAATCTCGACAGGGCGGGACACTGAAGCTTTCTTT | CASSISTGRDTEAFF
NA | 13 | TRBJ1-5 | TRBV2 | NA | TGTGCCAGCAGTGAAGAGGCAGGGCGCGCCCAGCATTTT | CASSEEAGRAQHF
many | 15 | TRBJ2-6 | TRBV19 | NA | TGTGCCAGTAGTAGAGGGGTTTCTGGGGCCAACGTCCTGACTTTC | CASSRGVSGANVLTF
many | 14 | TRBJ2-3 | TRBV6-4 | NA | TGTGCCAGCAGTGACGCAGGGGTCCCAGATACGCAGTATTTT | CASSDAGVPDTQYF
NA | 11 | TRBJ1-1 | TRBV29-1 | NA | TGCAGCGTATACACAGGGACTGAAGCTTTCTTT | CSVYTGTEAFF
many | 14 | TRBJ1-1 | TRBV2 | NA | TGTGCCAGCAGTGCCAGGGGCGGAGAGGCTGAAGCTTTCTTT | CASSARGGEAEAFF
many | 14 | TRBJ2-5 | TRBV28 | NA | TGTGCCAGCATTACTGCTGGGTCCGCCGGGACCCAGTACTTC | CASITAGSAGTQYF
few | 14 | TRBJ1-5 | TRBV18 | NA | TGTGCCAGCTCACCATCTAGGGAACGACAGCCCCAGCATTTT | CASSPSRERQPQHF
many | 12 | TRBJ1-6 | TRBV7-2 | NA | TGTGCCAGCAGCTTAGTGAATTCACCCCTCCACTTT | CASSLVNSPLHF
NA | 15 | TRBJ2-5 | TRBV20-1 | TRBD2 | TGCAGTGCAAGCGGGACTAGCGGGGGGGAAGAGACCCAGTACTTC | CSASGTSGGEETQYF
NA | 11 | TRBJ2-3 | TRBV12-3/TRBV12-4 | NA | TGTGCCAGCAGCATGGGGGATACGCAGTATTTT | CASSMGDTQYF
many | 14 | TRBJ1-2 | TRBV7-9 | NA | TGTGCCAGCAGCTTCTGGCCCTCTAACTATGGCTACACCTTC | CASSFWPSNYGYTF
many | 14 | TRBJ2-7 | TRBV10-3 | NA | TGTGCCACCCTCGCGACGTCAGGCTCCTACGAGCAGTACTTC | CATLATSGSYEQYF
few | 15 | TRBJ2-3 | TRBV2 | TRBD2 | TGTGCCAGCAGCCCTTCGGGGGGGCTCACAGATACGCAGTATTTT | CASSPSGGLTDTQYF
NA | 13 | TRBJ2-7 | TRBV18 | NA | TGTGCCAGCTCCTCTTTATCCTCCTACGAGCAGTACTTC | CASSSLSSYEQYF
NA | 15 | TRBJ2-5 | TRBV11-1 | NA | TGTGCCAGCAGCCAATGGACAGACCTACAAGAGACCCAGTACTTC | CASSQWTDLQETQYF
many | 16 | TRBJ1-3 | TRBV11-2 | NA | TGTGCCAGCAGCTTAGAGTCGGCAGGGGCTGGAAACACCATATATTTT | CASSLESAGAGNTIYF
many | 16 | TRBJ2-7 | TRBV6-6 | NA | TGTGCCAGCAGTTACTCGACAGGGAGGGAACTCTACGAGCAGTACTTC | CASSYSTGRELYEQYF
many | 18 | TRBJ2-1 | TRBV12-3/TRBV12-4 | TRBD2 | TGTGCCAGCAGTCCTCTCAGGGGACTAGCGGGGGCCGCCGGTGAGCAGTTCTTC | CASSPLRGLAGAAGEQFF
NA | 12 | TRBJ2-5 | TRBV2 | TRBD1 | TGTGCCAGCCGGACAGGGGAGGAGACCCAGTACTTC | CASRTGEETQYF
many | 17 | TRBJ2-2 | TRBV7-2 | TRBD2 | TGTGCCAGCAGCTTAGAGCTAGCGGGGGGGCCGGGAGGGGAGCTGTTTTTT | CASSLELAGGPGGELFF
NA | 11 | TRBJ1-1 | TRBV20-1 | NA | TGCAGTGCCACAGAAGGGACTGAAGCTTTCTTT | CSATEGTEAFF
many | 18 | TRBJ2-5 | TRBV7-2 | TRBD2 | TGTGCCAGCAGCCCCGTCGGGTTTAGCGGGAGGGCTTTGGAGACCCAGTACTTC | CASSPVGFSGRALETQYF
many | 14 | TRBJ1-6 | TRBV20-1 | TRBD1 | TGCAGTGCCACCTTGACAGGGACCAATTCACCCCTCCACTTT | CSATLTGTNSPLHF
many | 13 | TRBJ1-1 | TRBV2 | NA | TGTGCCAGCAAGCCCACAGTTCGCCCTGAAGCTTTCTTT | CASKPTVRPEAFF
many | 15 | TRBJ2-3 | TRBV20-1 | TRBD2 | TGCAGTGCTAGAGATCCGGGGGGGGTCGCAGATACGCAGTATTTT | CSARDPGGVADTQYF
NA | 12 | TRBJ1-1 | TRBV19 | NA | TGTGCCAGTAGCAACGGATGGACTGAAGCTTTCTTT | CASSNGWTEAFF
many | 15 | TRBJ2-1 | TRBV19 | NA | TGTGCCAGTAGTGGAAGCTCCTCAACCTACAATGAGCAGTTCTTC | CASSGSSSTYNEQFF
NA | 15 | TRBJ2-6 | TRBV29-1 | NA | TGCAGCGTCCTGGGAGGTAGCTCTGGGGCCAACGTCCCGACTTTC | CSVLGGSSGANVPTF
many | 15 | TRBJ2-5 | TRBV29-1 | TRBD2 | TGCAGCGTTGATCATCGGGGGGGAAACTCAGAGACCCAGTACTTC | CSVDHRGGNSETQYF
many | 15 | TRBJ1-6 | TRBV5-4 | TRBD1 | TGTGCCAGCAGCCCGGGGGACAGGGGTTCTGTACCCCTCCACTTT | CASSPGDRGSVPLHF
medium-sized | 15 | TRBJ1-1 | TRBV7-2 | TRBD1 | TGTGCCAGCAGCCCCTTTGCCAGGGGGCTAGGTGAAGCTTTCTTT | CASSPFARGLGEAFF
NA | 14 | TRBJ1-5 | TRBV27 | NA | TGTGCCAGCAGTCTCTATACAGGGCATCAGCCCCAGCATTTT | CASSLYTGHQPQHF
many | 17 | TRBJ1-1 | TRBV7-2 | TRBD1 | TGTGCCAGCAGCTTAGAGTGGGCAGGGGGAGGAGGCACTGAAGCTTTCTTT | CASSLEWAGGGGTEAFF
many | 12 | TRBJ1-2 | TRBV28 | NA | TGTGCCAGCGACCGAAATGGAATTGGCTACACCTTC | CASDRNGIGYTF
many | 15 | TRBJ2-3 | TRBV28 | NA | TGTGCCAGCAGTTTACCGTCCCGGGTTTCAGATACGCAGTATTTT | CASSLPSRVSDTQYF
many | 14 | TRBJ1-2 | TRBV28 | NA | TGTGCCAGCAGTTCTAGTGCCTCTAACTATGGCTACACCTTC | CASSSSASNYGYTF
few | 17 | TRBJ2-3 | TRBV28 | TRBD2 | TGTGCCAGCAGTCCCCCCGGGGGGTATATCGGGGGTGGTACGCAGTATTTT | CASSPPGGYIGGGTQYF